This T cell receptor beta chain was profiled in a study of blood T cell repertoires in COVID-19. Across the whole study: The study drew acute and convalescent COVID-19 samples from the United States, Italy and Spain. Nucleic acid was either cDNA or gDNA, and it came from T cells, B-cell-depleted T cells, or PBMCs.

In the original workflow: Amplification of reference gene primers was used by the study to estimate nucleated cell counts. Method: immunoSEQ multiplex PCR; TCRdb's copy keeps in-frame clones and lacks some. The D gene and trimming were derived from the DNA, and the V and J assignments and clone size from that table. The sample yields approximately 200,000 clones, 85% seen once. The CDR3 has 15 residues. Germline loops: CDR1 SGHTA, CDR2 FQGNSA. V was clipped by 2 bases and J by 3 bases, with 11 bases between them. The sequencing sample was made of peripheral blood. This receptor was obtained from a man aged 40-49 years with acute or convalescent COVID-19. The rearrangement uses TRBV7-2 and TRBJ1-5; tentative D call: TRBD1 (6 bases). Here the CDR3 reads CASSLWGRSNQPQHF. In DNA, the CDR3 is TGTGCCAGCAGCTTATGGGGGCGTTCCAATCAGCCCCAGCATTTT.